Listed below are T cell receptor beta chains from one sample, sequenced in a study of T cells after yellow fever vaccination. MiXCR was run by TCRdb on the 5' RACE reads, yielding one entry per CDR3 protein. The sample holds 500,000 to 650,000 distinct CDR3 sequences; about a sixth are singletons and the top ten take approximately 15%. Sequencing used PBMCs, obtained about 5 days after the first yellow fever vaccination. Every receptor here comes from a man between 18 and 35 years old who received the YFV17D yellow fever vaccine. Both conserved end residues are part of each CDR3. The D gene is left open where the match is weak. Where a row states a size, it is once, few, many or the class of an expanded clone; other rows omit it.

TRBJ1-1 | few | - | TRBV6-6 | CASSPGGTRAFF | TGTGCCAGCAGCCCCGGGGGGACTCGAGCTTTCTTT
TRBJ1-2 | - | TRBD1 | TRBV12-3/TRBV12-4 | CASMGQFGYTF | TGTGCCAGCATGGGACAGTTTGGCTACACCTTC
TRBJ1-1 | - | - | TRBV7-2 | CASSLAVRVYSITTFF | TGTGCCAGCAGCTTAGCGGTCAGGGTTTATTCGATCACAACTTTCTTT
TRBJ2-5 | few | TRBD2 | TRBV20-1 | CSAVPSGGQETQYF | TGCAGTGCTGTTCCTAGCGGGGGGCAAGAGACCCAGTACTTC
TRBJ1-6 | - | - | TRBV7-2 | CASRSSYNSPLHF | TGTGCCAGCAGGTCTAGCTATAATTCACCCCTCCACTTT
TRBJ2-1 | few | TRBD2 | TRBV5-4 | CASSLELAGGPRNEQFF | TGTGCCAGCAGCTTGGAGCTAGCGGGGGGGCCGCGGAATGAGCAGTTCTTC
TRBJ2-1 | - | TRBD2 | TRBV29-1 | CSVEQAGRQFF | TGCAGCGTTGAGCAAGCGGGGCGGCAGTTCTTC
TRBJ2-5 | - | - | TRBV29-1 | CSVEVTGKGETQYF | TGCAGCGTTGAAGTAACAGGGAAGGGGGAGACCCAGTACTTC
TRBJ2-5 | - | - | TRBV29-1 | CSVEYQETQYF | TGCAGCGTTGAGTACCAAGAGACCCAGTACTTC
TRBJ2-7 | few | - | TRBV5-1 | CASSPEGPMGYEQYF | TGCGCCAGCAGCCCCGAGGGTCCGATGGGCTACGAGCAGTACTTC
TRBJ1-4 | many | TRBD1 | TRBV29-1 | CSVGGGQGNEKLFF | TGCAGCGTCGGAGGGGGACAGGGAAATGAAAAACTGTTTTTT
TRBJ2-6 | - | - | TRBV6-4 | CASSDLRSGGITTLFFGANVLTF | TGTGCCAGCAGTGACCTTAGATCGGGCGGGATTACTACCCTTTTCTTTGGGGCCAACGTCCTGACTTTC
TRBJ2-2 | - | - | TRBV7-9 | CASSLVTGPGELFF | TGTGCCAGCAGCTTAGTCACGGGCCCCGGGGAGCTGTTTTTT
TRBJ2-5 | - | - | TRBV20-1 | CSARAITRGETQYF | TGCAGTGCTAGAGCGATCACAAGGGGGGAGACCCAGTACTTC
TRBJ1-5 | - | - | TRBV20-1 | CSARKGAYSNQPQHF | TGCAGTGCTAGGAAAGGGGCTTATAGCAATCAGCCCCAGCATTTT
TRBJ2-1 | few | TRBD1 | TRBV6-5 | CASTSRGLSYNEQFF | TGTGCCAGCACTTCGAGGGGGCTATCCTACAATGAGCAGTTCTTC
TRBJ2-3 | few | - | TRBV12-5 | CASAPLGQSSTDTQYF | TGTGCTAGTGCCCCGCTAGGACAGTCTAGCACAGATACGCAGTATTTT
TRBJ2-5 | - | - | TRBV3-1 | CASSHLLQETQYF | TGTGCCAGCAGCCACCTTCTACAAGAGACCCAGTACTTC
TRBJ2-5 | - | - | TRBV2 | CASSEARLQETQYF | TGTGCCAGCAGTGAAGCCAGGCTACAAGAGACCCAGTACTTC
TRBJ1-2 | few | - | TRBV7-9 | CASSSTGHGYTF | TGTGCCAGCAGCTCGACAGGACATGGCTACACCTTC
TRBJ2-7 | few | - | TRBV18 | CASTGRDGAYEQYF | TGTGCCAGCACAGGGCGGGACGGAGCCTACGAGCAGTACTTC
TRBJ2-1 | - | TRBD2 | TRBV5-1 | CASSFWRGVNEQFF | TGCGCCAGCAGCTTCTGGCGGGGGGTCAATGAGCAGTTCTTC
TRBJ2-1 | - | - | TRBV7-9 | CASSSRGNLGNEQFF | TGTGCCAGCAGCTCTAGGGGGAATTTGGGCAATGAGCAGTTCTTC
TRBJ1-5 | few | TRBD1 | TRBV5-4 | CAVSRGTGRVQPQHF | TGTGCCGTCTCAAGGGGGACAGGGCGGGTTCAGCCCCAGCATTTT
TRBJ1-4 | - | TRBD1 | TRBV7-9 | CASSSPKQGRGEKLFF | TGTGCCAGCAGCTCTCCCAAACAGGGGCGCGGTGAAAAACTGTTTTTT
TRBJ2-3 | - | - | TRBV3-1 | CASSDRENTGSTDTQYF | TGTGCCAGCAGCGACAGAGAAAATACAGGGAGCACAGATACGCAGTATTTT
TRBJ1-1 | - | - | TRBV29-1 | CSVEDWAREIPNTEAFF | TGCAGCGTTGAAGATTGGGCCAGGGAGATACCCAACACTGAAGCTTTCTTT
TRBJ2-7 | - | - | TRBV7-2 | CASSLIADSYEQYF | TGTGCCAGCAGCCTCATAGCGGACTCCTACGAGCAGTACTTC
TRBJ2-2 | few | TRBD1 | TRBV7-9 | CASRWDRVTGELFF | TGTGCCAGCCGATGGGACAGGGTTACCGGGGAGCTGTTTTTT
TRBJ2-3 | few | TRBD2 | TRBV20-1 | CSARDLGLALPDTQYF | TGCAGTGCTAGAGATCTGGGACTAGCGCTTCCAGATACGCAGTATTTT
TRBJ2-5 | few | TRBD2 | TRBV11-3 | CASSFGVAGGTQYF | TGTGCCAGCAGCTTCGGAGTCGCGGGAGGGACCCAGTACTTC
TRBJ2-2 | few | TRBD2 | TRBV2 | CASRAGLAANTGELFF | TGTGCCAGCAGGGCTGGACTAGCGGCGAACACCGGGGAGCTGTTTTTT
TRBJ2-3 | many | - | TRBV9 | CASSVGSDTQYF | TGCGCCAGCAGTGTAGGATCAGATACGCAGTATTTT
TRBJ2-1 | - | - | TRBV12-1 | CARSFGLPSSSYNEQFF | TGTGCCAGGAGCTTTGGGCTCCCCTCCAGCTCCTACAATGAGCAGTTCTTC
TRBJ1-4 | - | TRBD1 | TRBV5-1 | CASGRTGTENEKLFF | TGCGCCAGCGGAAGAACCGGGACAGAAAATGAAAAACTGTTTTTT
TRBJ1-5 | many | - | TRBV12-3/TRBV12-4 | CASSAGSQPQHF | TGTGCCAGCAGTGCAGGTAGTCAGCCCCAGCATTTT
TRBJ2-5 | - | - | TRBV7-9 | CASSNSTGQETQYF | TGTGCCAGCAGCAACTCCACAGGCCAAGAGACCCAGTACTTC
TRBJ2-1 | few | TRBD1 | TRBV7-9 | CASSLSQGAKNEQFF | TGTGCCAGCAGCTTAAGCCAGGGGGCGAAAAATGAGCAGTTCTTC
TRBJ2-1 | - | - | TRBV5-6 | CASSPKGAYNEQFF | TGTGCCAGCAGCCCGAAGGGCGCCTACAATGAGCAGTTCTTC
TRBJ1-2 | few | - | TRBV5-5 | CASSFGEHLGYTF | TGTGCCAGCAGCTTCGGCGAGCATTTGGGCTACACCTTC
TRBJ2-2 | - | TRBD1 | TRBV11-2 | CASSRPGQGNGELFF | TGTGCCAGCAGTCGACCCGGACAGGGGAACGGGGAGCTGTTTTTT
TRBJ1-3 | few | - | TRBV7-8 | CASSLFGRSLSGNTIYF | TGTGCCAGCAGCTTATTCGGCAGGTCCCTCTCTGGAAACACCATATATTTT
TRBJ1-1 | few | - | TRBV9 | CASSSLVAGTEAFF | TGTGCCAGCAGCTCCCTCGTGGCGGGCACTGAAGCTTTCTTT
TRBJ2-1 | many | - | TRBV5-1 | CASSYPREGGSPYNEQFF | TGCGCCAGCAGCTACCCGCGAGAGGGGGGGAGCCCCTACAATGAGCAGTTCTTC
TRBJ2-1 | few | - | TRBV10-1 | CARGSRSPEQFF | TGCGCCAGGGGAAGTAGAAGTCCGGAGCAGTTCTTC
TRBJ2-2 | - | - | TRBV10-3 | CAIGNTGELFF | TGTGCCATCGGTAACACCGGGGAGCTGTTTTTT
TRBJ2-5 | few | - | TRBV25-1 | CASSDPHRLGKGETQYF | TGTGCCAGCAGTGATCCTCACCGGCTGGGTAAAGGAGAGACCCAGTACTTC
TRBJ1-6 | - | TRBD1 | TRBV12-3/TRBV12-4 | CASSSRLTTRDSHNSPLHF | TGTGCCAGCAGTTCTAGATTGACCACCCGGGACAGCCATAATTCACCCCTCCACTTT
TRBJ2-2 | few | - | TRBV6-5 | CASSYPSRGITGELFF | TGTGCCAGCAGTTACCCCTCCCGGGGGATCACCGGGGAGCTGTTTTTT
TRBJ2-5 | - | - | TRBV20-1 | CSARDPGVETQYF | TGCAGTGCTAGAGACCCGGGGGTGGAGACCCAGTACTTC
TRBJ2-1 | many | - | TRBV29-1 | CSARDNPSSYNEQFF | TGCAGCGCCCGGGACAACCCAAGCTCCTACAATGAGCAGTTCTTC
TRBJ1-4 | few | - | TRBV7-2 | CASSLRDLGEKLFF | TGTGCCAGCAGTTTAAGGGACTTGGGAGAAAAACTGTTTTTT
TRBJ2-2 | - | TRBD1 | TRBV20-1 | CSTLHVGQANTGELFF | TGCAGTACCCTTCACGTCGGACAGGCGAACACCGGGGAGCTGTTTTTT
TRBJ2-6 | - | - | TRBV5-1 | CASSLDFLALRANVLTF | TGCGCCAGCAGCTTGGATTTTCTGGCTCTGCGGGCCAACGTCCTGACTTTC
TRBJ2-7 | - | TRBD1 | TRBV4-1 | CASSQQDRGRYEQYF | TGCGCCAGCAGCCAGCAGGACAGGGGGCGTTACGAGCAGTACTTC